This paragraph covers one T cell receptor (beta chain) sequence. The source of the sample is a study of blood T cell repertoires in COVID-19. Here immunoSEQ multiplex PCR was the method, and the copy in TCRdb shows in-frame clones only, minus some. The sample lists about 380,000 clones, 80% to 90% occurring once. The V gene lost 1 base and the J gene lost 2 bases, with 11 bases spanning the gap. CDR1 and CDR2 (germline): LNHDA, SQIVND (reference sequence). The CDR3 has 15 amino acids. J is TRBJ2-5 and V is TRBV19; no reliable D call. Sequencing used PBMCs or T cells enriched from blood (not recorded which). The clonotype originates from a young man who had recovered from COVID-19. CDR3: CASSIGQAIQETQYF. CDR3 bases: TGTGCCAGTAGTATAGGGCAGGCGATTCAAGAGACCCAGTACTTC. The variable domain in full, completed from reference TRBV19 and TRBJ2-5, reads DGGITQSPKYLFRKEGQNVTLSCEQNLNHDAMYWYRQDPGQGLRLIYYSQIVNDFQKGDIAEGYSVSREKKESFPLTVTSAQKNPTAFYLCASSIGQAIQETQYFGPGTRLLVL.